Listed below are T cell receptor beta chains from one sample, sequenced in a study of T cell responses to AZD1222 COVID-19 vaccine. Clones were read by immunoSEQ multiplex PCR, and TCRdb kept only the in-frame ones, dropping some. The table includes fewer than 150,000 clones, roughly 82% detected once. The sequencing used peripheral blood, collected on day 0 of AZD1222 vaccination. These receptors originate from an adult in good health. Both conserved end residues are part of each CDR3. A D gene is named only where the DNA matches it firmly. Some rows have no size entry. The others give once, few or many, or a class for an expanded clone.

J gene: TRBJ1-2; V gene: TRBV28; CDR3 length: 15; D gene: TRBD1; clone size: few; CDR3 DNA: TGTGCCAGCAGTCGCTTAGGGACAGCCGACTATGGCTACACCTTC; CDR3 protein: CASSRLGTADYGYTF
J gene: TRBJ2-3; V gene: TRBV14; CDR3 length: 15; D gene: -; clone size: -; CDR3 DNA: TGTGCCAGCAGCCCCATCGGATCCCCTGTGGATACGCAGTATTTT; CDR3 protein: CASSPIGSPVDTQYF
J gene: TRBJ1-5; V gene: TRBV28; CDR3 length: 15; D gene: -; clone size: -; CDR3 DNA: TGTGCCCAAGGCCGGGGGGACGGCAGCAATCAGCCCCAGCATTTT; CDR3 protein: CAQGRGDGSNQPQHF
J gene: TRBJ2-7; V gene: TRBV28; CDR3 length: 15; D gene: TRBD2; clone size: once; CDR3 DNA: TGTGCCAGCAGTCCCGGGGGGACCATAAGCTACGAGCAGTACTTC; CDR3 protein: CASSPGGTISYEQYF
J gene: TRBJ2-1; V gene: TRBV10-3; CDR3 length: 16; D gene: -; clone size: -; CDR3 DNA: TGTGCCATCAGTGCAAAGGACAGCATAATTAACAATGAGCAGTTCTTC; CDR3 protein: CAISAKDSIINNEQFF
J gene: TRBJ1-6; V gene: TRBV7-2; CDR3 length: 17; D gene: -; clone size: -; CDR3 DNA: TGTGCCAGCAGCTTAGACAGCGGGAGCTCCTATAATTCACCCCTCCACTTT; CDR3 protein: CASSLDSGSSYNSPLHF
J gene: TRBJ1-1; V gene: TRBV7-9; CDR3 length: 15; D gene: -; clone size: -; CDR3 DNA: TGTGCCAGCAGCCCAATAAATGGCGTCAATAATGAAGCTTTCTTT; CDR3 protein: CASSPINGVNNEAFF
J gene: TRBJ1-6; V gene: TRBV10-3; CDR3 length: 14; D gene: -; clone size: -; CDR3 DNA: TGTGCCATCAGTGAGGGTGGGGTTAGGTCACCCCTCCACTTT; CDR3 protein: CAISEGGVRSPLHF
J gene: TRBJ1-4; V gene: TRBV3-1/TRBV3-2; CDR3 length: 14; D gene: -; clone size: -; CDR3 DNA: TGTGCCAGCAGCCAAGACTGGCAAGGGGAAAAACTGTTTTTT; CDR3 protein: CASSQDWQGEKLFF
J gene: TRBJ1-2; V gene: TRBV2; CDR3 length: 14; D gene: -; clone size: -; CDR3 DNA: TGTGCCAGCAGTGAAGCAAGCGGTCTCTATGGCTACACCTTC; CDR3 protein: CASSEASGLYGYTF
J gene: TRBJ1-6; V gene: TRBV5-1; CDR3 length: 16; D gene: -; clone size: -; CDR3 DNA: TGCGCCAGCAGCTTGGGGCAGGGACTCGATAATTCACCCCTCCACTTT; CDR3 protein: CASSLGQGLDNSPLHF
J gene: TRBJ1-2; V gene: TRBV28; CDR3 length: 11; D gene: -; clone size: -; CDR3 DNA: TGTGCCAGCAGTCATAACTATGGCTACACCTTC; CDR3 protein: CASSHNYGYTF
J gene: TRBJ2-7; V gene: TRBV7-3; CDR3 length: 14; D gene: TRBD2; clone size: -; CDR3 DNA: TGTGCCAGCAGCCCGGGGGGGGTACCTTACGAGCAGTACTTC; CDR3 protein: CASSPGGVPYEQYF
J gene: TRBJ1-2; V gene: TRBV6-4; CDR3 length: 13; D gene: -; clone size: -; CDR3 DNA: TGTGCCAGAGAGAGGGGACTCTCCTATGGCTACACCTTC; CDR3 protein: CARERGLSYGYTF
J gene: TRBJ1-5; V gene: TRBV24-1; CDR3 length: 16; D gene: TRBD1; clone size: once; CDR3 DNA: TGTGCCACCAGTGAACTGACAGGGTTCGGCAATCAGCCCCAGCATTTT; CDR3 protein: CATSELTGFGNQPQHF
J gene: TRBJ1-5; V gene: TRBV28; CDR3 length: 15; D gene: -; clone size: -; CDR3 DNA: TGTGCCAGCAGTTTATTCAGGGATAGCAATCAGCCCCAGCATTTT; CDR3 protein: CASSLFRDSNQPQHF
J gene: TRBJ2-7; V gene: TRBV5-8; CDR3 length: 14; D gene: -; clone size: -; CDR3 DNA: TGTGCCAGCAGCTGGACCGGGACTGCCTACGAGCAGTACTTC; CDR3 protein: CASSWTGTAYEQYF
J gene: TRBJ1-5; V gene: TRBV10-3; CDR3 length: 13; D gene: -; clone size: few; CDR3 DNA: TGTGCCTCGACCCCCGGAAGCGGTCAGCCCCAGCATTTT; CDR3 protein: CASTPGSGQPQHF
J gene: TRBJ1-5; V gene: TRBV10-3; CDR3 length: 15; D gene: -; clone size: once; CDR3 DNA: TGTGCCATCGGTAACATGGGGGAAGGCAATCAGCCCCAGCATTTT; CDR3 protein: CAIGNMGEGNQPQHF
J gene: TRBJ2-2; V gene: TRBV6-6; CDR3 length: 15; D gene: TRBD1; clone size: few; CDR3 DNA: TGTGCCAGCAGTGCTCCAACAGGGGAGTCCGGGGAGCTGTTTTTT; CDR3 protein: CASSAPTGESGELFF
J gene: TRBJ1-4; V gene: TRBV28; CDR3 length: 15; D gene: TRBD1; clone size: -; CDR3 DNA: TGTGCCAGCAGTCTTAGGACAGGGGCTCCGGAAAAACTGTTTTTT; CDR3 protein: CASSLRTGAPEKLFF
J gene: TRBJ1-2; V gene: TRBV28; CDR3 length: 15; D gene: -; clone size: -; CDR3 DNA: TGTGCCAGCAGTTTAGAGACGAGGGGAGGCTATGGCTACACCTTC; CDR3 protein: CASSLETRGGYGYTF
J gene: TRBJ2-7; V gene: TRBV4-2; CDR3 length: 13; D gene: -; clone size: -; CDR3 DNA: TGTGCCAGCAGCCAAGATATTCCTTACGAGCAGTACTTC; CDR3 protein: CASSQDIPYEQYF
J gene: TRBJ1-1; V gene: TRBV29-1; CDR3 length: 12; D gene: TRBD1; clone size: -; CDR3 DNA: TGCAGCGTTGAAGGACAGGGGGATGAAGCTTTCTTT; CDR3 protein: CSVEGQGDEAFF
J gene: TRBJ1-6; V gene: TRBV2; CDR3 length: 16; D gene: -; clone size: -; CDR3 DNA: TGTGCCAGCAGACACCTAACAGGGATCATGAATTCACCCCTCCACTTT; CDR3 protein: CASRHLTGIMNSPLHF
J gene: TRBJ1-1; V gene: TRBV2; CDR3 length: 15; D gene: -; clone size: -; CDR3 DNA: TGTGCCAGCAGTACCCAACAGTTACCGAACACTGAAGCTTTCTTT; CDR3 protein: CASSTQQLPNTEAFF
J gene: TRBJ1-2; V gene: TRBV18; CDR3 length: 13; D gene: -; clone size: once; CDR3 DNA: TGTGCCAGCTCACCGAGGGGAACCTATGGCTACACCTTC; CDR3 protein: CASSPRGTYGYTF
J gene: TRBJ1-5; V gene: TRBV9; CDR3 length: 13; D gene: -; clone size: few; CDR3 DNA: TGTGCCAGCAGCGTAGATGAGGGTCAGCCCCAGCATTTT; CDR3 protein: CASSVDEGQPQHF
J gene: TRBJ2-1; V gene: TRBV6-5; CDR3 length: 15; D gene: TRBD1; clone size: -; CDR3 DNA: TGTGCCAGCAGTTACCTACAACAGGGGAACAATGAGCAGTTCTTC; CDR3 protein: CASSYLQQGNNEQFF
J gene: TRBJ2-5; V gene: TRBV5-1; CDR3 length: 15; D gene: -; clone size: once; CDR3 DNA: TGCGCCAGCAGCTTGGGGACTACCGCCTATGGGACCCAGTACTTC; CDR3 protein: CASSLGTTAYGTQYF
J gene: TRBJ1-1; V gene: TRBV11-3; CDR3 length: 14; D gene: -; clone size: -; CDR3 DNA: TGTGCCAGCAGCCCCGGAGGCGGTAACACTGAAGCTTTCTTT; CDR3 protein: CASSPGGGNTEAFF
J gene: TRBJ1-2; V gene: TRBV5-4; CDR3 length: 14; D gene: -; clone size: -; CDR3 DNA: TGTGCCAGCAGCTTTCGAGACACCCCGGGGGGCTACACCTTC; CDR3 protein: CASSFRDTPGGYTF
J gene: TRBJ1-1; V gene: TRBV19; CDR3 length: 14; D gene: -; clone size: -; CDR3 DNA: TGTGCCAGTAGTATGGCTCGAATGAACACTGAAGCTTTCTTT; CDR3 protein: CASSMARMNTEAFF
J gene: TRBJ2-1; V gene: TRBV21-1; CDR3 length: 16; D gene: -; clone size: -; CDR3 DNA: TGTGCCAGCAGCAATCACTGGGACAGGGGGGCAAATGAGCAGTTCTTC; CDR3 protein: CASSNHWDRGANEQFF
J gene: TRBJ2-5; V gene: TRBV29-1; CDR3 length: 12; D gene: -; clone size: -; CDR3 DNA: TGCAGCATCGTCGAGGGGAGTGTGACCCAGTACTTC; CDR3 protein: CSIVEGSVTQYF
J gene: TRBJ1-4; V gene: TRBV19; CDR3 length: 16; D gene: -; clone size: -; CDR3 DNA: TGTGCCAGTAGTAAACTTTACGGTGGATTTAATGAAAAACTGTTTTTT; CDR3 protein: CASSKLYGGFNEKLFF
J gene: TRBJ2-5; V gene: TRBV11-2; CDR3 length: 14; D gene: -; clone size: -; CDR3 DNA: TGTGCCAGCAGCCTCCGGGGAGCATGGGAGACCCAGTACTTC; CDR3 protein: CASSLRGAWETQYF
J gene: TRBJ1-4; V gene: TRBV28; CDR3 length: 15; D gene: -; clone size: -; CDR3 DNA: TGTGCCAGCAGTGGAACAGGGACAACTAATGAAAAACTGTTTTTT; CDR3 protein: CASSGTGTTNEKLFF
J gene: TRBJ1-1; V gene: TRBV5-1; CDR3 length: 13; D gene: -; clone size: -; CDR3 DNA: TGCGCCAGCAGCTTGGAATCGAGGACTGAAGCTTTCTTT; CDR3 protein: CASSLESRTEAFF
J gene: TRBJ1-3; V gene: TRBV11-2; CDR3 length: 17; D gene: TRBD1; clone size: -; CDR3 DNA: TGTGCCAGCAGCACCCGACAGGGGTTTGGCTCTGGAAACACCATATATTTT; CDR3 protein: CASSTRQGFGSGNTIYF
J gene: TRBJ1-1; V gene: TRBV19; CDR3 length: 15; D gene: -; clone size: once; CDR3 DNA: TGTGCCAGTAGTATAGCCGTTTGGGGAGAGAGTGAAGCTTTCTTT; CDR3 protein: CASSIAVWGESEAFF
J gene: TRBJ2-3; V gene: TRBV18; CDR3 length: 11; D gene: -; clone size: -; CDR3 DNA: TGTGCCAGCTCACCTACAGATACGCAGTATTTT; CDR3 protein: CASSPTDTQYF
J gene: TRBJ1-1; V gene: TRBV25-1; CDR3 length: 17; D gene: TRBD1; clone size: -; CDR3 DNA: TGTGCCAGCAGTAGGATCGGGACAGGGGCATTGAACACTGAAGCTTTCTTT; CDR3 protein: CASSRIGTGALNTEAFF
J gene: TRBJ1-6; V gene: TRBV3-1/TRBV3-2; CDR3 length: 20; D gene: TRBD1; clone size: -; CDR3 DNA: TGTGCCAGCAGCCAAGTGATACCGGGACAGGTCAGCTCCTATAATTCACCCCTCCACTTT; CDR3 protein: CASSQVIPGQVSSYNSPLHF
J gene: TRBJ2-7; V gene: TRBV3-1/TRBV3-2; CDR3 length: 13; D gene: -; clone size: -; CDR3 DNA: TGTGCCACCTCCCAGGGGGGGAACTACGAGCAGTACTTC; CDR3 protein: CATSQGGNYEQYF
J gene: TRBJ1-6; V gene: TRBV3-1/TRBV3-2; CDR3 length: 17; D gene: -; clone size: -; CDR3 DNA: TGTGCCAGCAGCCAAGATCTGAGGAGCTCCTATAATTCACCCCTCCACTTT; CDR3 protein: CASSQDLRSSYNSPLHF
J gene: TRBJ1-1; V gene: TRBV27; CDR3 length: 11; D gene: -; clone size: -; CDR3 DNA: TGTGCCAGCAGCGGAAGGACTGAAGCTTTCTTT; CDR3 protein: CASSGRTEAFF